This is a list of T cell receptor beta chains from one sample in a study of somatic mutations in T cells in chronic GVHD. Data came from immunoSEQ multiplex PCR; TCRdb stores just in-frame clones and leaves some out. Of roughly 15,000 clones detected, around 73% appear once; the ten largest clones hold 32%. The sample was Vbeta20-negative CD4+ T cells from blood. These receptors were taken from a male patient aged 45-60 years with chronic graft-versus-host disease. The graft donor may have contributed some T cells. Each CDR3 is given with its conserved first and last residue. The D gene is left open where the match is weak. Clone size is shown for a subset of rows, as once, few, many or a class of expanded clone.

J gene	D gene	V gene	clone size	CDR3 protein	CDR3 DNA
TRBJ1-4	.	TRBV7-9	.	CASSVEGTNNEKLFF	TGTGCCAGCAGTGTAGAGGGAACGAACAATGAAAAACTGTTTTTT
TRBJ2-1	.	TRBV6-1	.	CASRTSFREQFF	TGTGCCAGCAGGACTAGTTTCAGGGAGCAGTTCTTC
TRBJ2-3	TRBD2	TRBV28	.	CASSPPSGITDTQYF	TGTGCCAGCAGTCCGCCTAGCGGGATCACAGATACGCAGTATTTT
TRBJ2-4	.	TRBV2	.	CASSEVSAPGNIQYF	TGTGCCAGCAGTGAAGTCTCGGCCCCAGGGAACATTCAGTACTTC
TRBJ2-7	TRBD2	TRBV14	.	CASSQVGHSMGAGKYF	TGTGCCAGCAGCCAAGTCGGTCACAGTATGGGAGCGGGGAAGTACTTC
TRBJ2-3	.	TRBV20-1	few	CSAIKSDTQYF	TGCAGTGCTATTAAATCAGATACGCAGTATTTT
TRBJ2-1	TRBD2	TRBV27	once	CASQRTSGRRGGDEQFF	TGTGCCAGCCAAAGGACTAGCGGGAGAAGAGGGGGCGATGAGCAGTTCTTC
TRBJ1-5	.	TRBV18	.	CASSPGAGNQPQHF	TGTGCCAGCTCACCAGGGGCTGGCAATCAGCCCCAGCATTTT
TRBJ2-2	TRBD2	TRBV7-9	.	CASRRGTGELFF	TGTGCCAGCAGGCGGGGGACCGGGGAGCTGTTTTTT
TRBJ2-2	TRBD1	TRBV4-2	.	CASSLDRGWNTGELFF	TGTGCCAGCAGCCTGGACAGGGGCTGGAACACCGGGGAGCTGTTTTTT
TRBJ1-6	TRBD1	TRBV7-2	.	CASSLRGPVGGGSPLHF	TGTGCCAGCAGCTTAAGGGGGCCGGTAGGCGGAGGTTCACCCCTCCACTTT
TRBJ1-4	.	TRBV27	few	CASRPIGGATNEKLFF	TGTGCCAGCAGGCCTATTGGGGGGGCAACTAATGAAAAACTGTTTTTT
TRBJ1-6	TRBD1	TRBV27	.	CASSLSPQGALSPLHF	TGTGCCAGCAGTTTATCCCCTCAGGGGGCGCTTTCACCCCTCCACTTT
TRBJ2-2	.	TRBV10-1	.	CASGADTGELFF	TGCGCCAGCGGAGCAGACACCGGGGAGCTGTTTTTT
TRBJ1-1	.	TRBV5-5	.	CASSLVADRGAFF	TGTGCCAGCAGCTTGGTTGCGGACAGAGGAGCTTTCTTT
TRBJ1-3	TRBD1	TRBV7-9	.	CASSPLTGNGNTIYF	TGTGCCAGCAGCCCCTTGACAGGGAATGGAAACACCATATATTTT
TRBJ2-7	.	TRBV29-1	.	CSVSADRYEQYF	TGCAGCGTTTCAGCGGACCGCTACGAGCAGTACTTC
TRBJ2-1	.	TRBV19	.	CASSTYLNEQFF	TGTGCCAGTAGTACCTACTTGAATGAGCAGTTCTTC
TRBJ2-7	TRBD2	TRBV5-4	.	CASSPAGGSYEQYF	TGTGCCAGCAGCCCGGCGGGGGGGAGCTACGAGCAGTACTTC
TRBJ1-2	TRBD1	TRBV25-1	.	CASSPQSSRDRASGYTF	TGTGCCAGCAGTCCTCAGTCGTCCCGGGACAGGGCTTCTGGCTACACCTTC
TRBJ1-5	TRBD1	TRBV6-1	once	CASSPTGWGQPQHF	TGTGCCAGCAGCCCGACAGGGTGGGGACAGCCCCAGCATTTT
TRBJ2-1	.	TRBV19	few	CASSAGTLSYNEQFF	TGTGCCAGTAGTGCCGGGACTCTTTCCTACAATGAGCAGTTCTTC
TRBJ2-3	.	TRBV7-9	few	CASSSTTGTQYF	TGTGCCAGCAGCTCAACTACAGGGACGCAGTATTTT
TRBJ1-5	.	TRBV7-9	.	CASSSSRGQPQHF	TGTGCCAGCAGCTCCTCCCGAGGTCAGCCCCAGCATTTT
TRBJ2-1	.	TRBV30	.	CAWARGALNEQFF	TGTGCCTGGGCACGGGGGGCGTTGAATGAGCAGTTCTTC
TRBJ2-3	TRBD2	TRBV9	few	CASSPTSSITDTQYF	TGTGCCAGCAGCCCGACTAGCTCGATCACAGATACGCAGTATTTT
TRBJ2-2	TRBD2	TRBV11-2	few	CASILAVTNTGELFF	TGTGCCAGCATCCTAGCGGTAACGAACACCGGGGAGCTGTTTTTT